Following are 19 T cell receptor beta chains from one sample sequenced in a study of OX40 agonist ivuxolimab in advanced cancers. TCRdb keeps only in-frame clones here, not all; method: immunoSEQ multiplex PCR. This sample has more than 65,000 clones, with about 81% found just once. The sequences come from CD4+ or CD8+ T cells sorted from blood, collected in a trial of the OX40 agonist ivuxolimab. These TCRs come from an adult with an advanced solid tumor such as melanoma, head and neck, liver or kidney cancer.

The chain is built from TRBV6-6 and TRBJ2-1; TRBD2 matches at 12 bases. CDR3 length: 15 amino acids. V was clipped by 5 bases and J by 4 bases; unmatched bases: 3. Looked up from germline, CDR1 is MNHNY and CDR2 is SVGAGI (reference sequence). CDR3 in amino acids: CASSPSGREYNEQFF. The CDR3 bases are TGTGCCAGCAGTCCTAGCGGGAGGGAGTACAATGAGCAGTTCTTC.

The chain links TRBV29-1 to TRBJ2-7, with D possibly matching TRBD1 (6 bases). The ends were cut back, 4 bases at V and 2 bases at J, with 15 bases in the middle. Per germline, CDR1 SQVTM and CDR2 ANQGSEA. The CDR3 contains 14 residues. CDR3 in DNA: TGCAGCGTTGTTAAATACGGGGACACCTACGAGCAGTACTTC. It is translated as CSVVKYGDTYEQYF.

The gene calls are TRBV2 and TRBJ1-1; D is possibly TRBD1 (5 bases). The germline gives CDR1 SNHLY, CDR2 FYNNEI. The CDR3 is 14 amino acids. V lost 9 bases to trimming and J lost 4 bases, with 18 bases between them. The CDR3 reads CARRTNVQGTEAFF. DNA of the CDR3: TGTGCCAGACGGACGAATGTCCAGGGCACTGAAGCTTTCTTT.

The count of this clone is one. V usage is TRBV27 and J usage is TRBJ1-3; TRBD1 might be the D (5 bases). CDR3 length: 18 amino acids. In germline, CDR1 is MNHEY, CDR2 SMNVEV (reference sequence). The V and J ends lost 4 bases and 4 bases respectively, with 23 bases between them. The CDR3 DNA reads as TGTGCCAGCAGTTCCTGGCAGGGAAATAGTAAAAGGGGAAACACCATATATTTT. Encoded protein: CASSSWQGNSKRGNTIYF.

Concerning this clone itself: The junction differs from germline at one of its ends, possibly a read error. V gene TRBV7-9 combines with J gene TRBJ1-1; D is uncertain. The CDR3 is made up of 13 amino acids. The germline V gene has CDR1 SEHNR and CDR2 FQNEAQ (reference sequence). The CDR3 coding sequence is TGTGCCAGCAGCCTAGCCAGGCAAGTTGAAGCTTTCTTT. Amino acids: CASSLARQVEAFF.

This CDR3 is CASSFWENQPQHF. CDR3 nucleotides: TGTGCCAGCAGCTTCTGGGAAAATCAGCCCCAGCATTTT. The chain carries TRBV7-2 and TRBJ1-5; D uncertain. Trimming shortened V by 3 bases and J by 4 bases, and 7 bases separated the two germline ends. Germline V gives CDR1 SGHTA, CDR2 FQGNSA. The CDR3 has 13 residues.

The chain joins TRBV29-1 to TRBJ1-2, with TRBD1 matching over 9 bases. The V gene's germline CDR1 is SQVTM and CDR2 ANQGSEA. V dropped 7 bases and J dropped 2; count of bases not matched to a gene: 8. There are 14 residues in the CDR3. In DNA, the CDR3 is TGCAGCGCTAGGACAGGGGCGCGGAACTATGGCTACACCTTC. This codes for CSARTGARNYGYTF.

The chain couples TRBV19 to TRBJ1-1; D gene unclear. In germline, CDR1 is LNHDA, CDR2 SQIVND (reference sequence). The CDR3 is made up of 13 amino acids. V was clipped by 3 bases and J by 5 bases, with 10 bases between them. CDR3 nucleotides: TGTGCCAGTAGTATGGCCTTTGGGACTGAAGCTTTCTTT. Amino acid sequence: CASSMAFGTEAFF.

The chain recombines TRBV19 with TRBJ1-1; 9 bases align to TRBD1. The CDR3 covers 15 residues. J was trimmed by 3 bases and V by 3 bases; bases with no gene match: 5. Germline CDR1 and CDR2: LNHDA and SQIVND (reference sequence). The CDR3 DNA sequence: TGTGCCAGTAGTATCGGACAGGGGTTGGACACTGAAGCTTTCTTT. This sequence encodes CASSIGQGLDTEAFF.

This rearrangement joins TRBV7-3 to TRBJ2-7, with a tentative D call TRBD2 (6 bases). The CDR3 runs to 14 residues. V lost 1 base to trimming and J lost 2 bases, with 9 bases between them. Germline V lookup: CDR1 SGHTA, CDR2 FQGTGA. In DNA form, the CDR3 reads TGTGCCAGCAGCTTAATCGCGGGACCCTACGAGCAGTACTTC. This encodes CASSLIAGPYEQYF.

The chain couples TRBV7-8 to TRBJ1-1, with TRBD1 matching over 7 bases. The germline gives CDR1 SGHVS, CDR2 FQNEAQ. Trimming at V came to 5 bases and at J to 6 bases, leaving 3 bases not matched to a gene. The CDR3 is 12 amino acids. The CDR3 DNA reads as TGTGCCAGCAGCCCTACAGGGGCTGAAGCTTTCTTT. It translates to CASSPTGAEAFF.

The chain has TRBV30 and TRBJ2-7; D might be TRBD2 (5 bases). V was trimmed by 4 bases and J by 1 base, leaving 5 bases between them. CDR1 and CDR2 from the germline V gene are GTSNPN and SVGIG (reference sequence). This CDR3 comprises 11 residues. This CDR3 reads CAWTGSYEQYF. DNA of the CDR3: TGTGCCTGGACGGGATCCTACGAGCAGTACTTC.

This clone has only a few counts. V gene TRBV5-1 combines with J gene TRBJ2-7; 11 nucleotides match TRBD2. Trimming took 3 bases from V and 0 from J; bases not matched to a gene: 5. CDR1 is SGHRS and CDR2 is YFSETQ in the germline V gene. The length of the CDR3 is 16 residues. The CDR3 loop reads CASSWGTSGYSYEQYF. CDR3 sequence (DNA): TGCGCCAGCAGCTGGGGGACTAGCGGTTACTCCTACGAGCAGTACTTC.

The V gene is TRBV5-1, the J gene TRBJ2-2; no definite D call. This CDR3 has 12 residues. Between the trimmed V and J ends, which lost 6 bases and 2 bases, there was a span of 5 bases. Germline V gene lookup returns CDR1 SGHRS and CDR2 YFSETQ. CDR3 DNA: TGCGCCAGCAAAATTAACACCGGGGAGCTGTTTTTT. Translated: CASKINTGELFF.

The V call is TRBV9, the J call TRBJ1-2; 11 bases are a match to TRBD1. CDR1 and CDR2 from the germline V gene are SGDLS and YYNGEE. The CDR3 is 15 residues long. The ends lost 4 bases at V and 4 bases at J; junction bases unmatched: 6. CDR3 DNA sequence: TGTGCCAGCAGCCTAGAGGGACAGGGGGTCTATGGCTACACCTTC. It translates to CASSLEGQGVYGYTF.

This clone has more than one count but fewer than ten. V gene TRBV5-1 combines with J gene TRBJ1-2; TRBD1 aligns across 7 bases. This CDR3 is built from 15 residues. J gave up 4 bases and V 4 bases, and 10 bases lay outside the gene matches. Germline CDR1 and CDR2: SGHRS and YFSETQ. CDR3 protein: CASSLLSTGLYGYTF. CDR3 in DNA: TGCGCCAGCAGCCTCCTCTCGACAGGGCTCTATGGCTACACCTTC. Drawing the rest from reference TRBV5-1 and TRBJ1-2, the complete variable domain is KAGVTQTPRYLIKTRGQQVTLSCSPISGHRSVSWYQQTPGQGLQFLFEYFSETQRNKGNFPGRFSGRQFSNSRSEMNVSTLELGDSALYLCASSLLSTGLYGYTFGSGTRLTVV.

The rearrangement uses TRBV5-4 and TRBJ2-5, with a possible D match to TRBD1 (6 bases). In germline, CDR1 is SGHNT, CDR2 YYREEE (reference sequence). The germline V and J ends were trimmed by 4 bases and 2 bases, with 9 bases remaining between them. This CDR3 is built from 13 residues. The CDR3 is CASSPGQQETQYF. In DNA, the CDR3 is TGTGCCAGCAGCCCGGGACAACAAGAGACCCAGTACTTC.

This chain links TRBV10-3 with TRBJ1-3; no definite D call. CDR1 and CDR2 from the germline V gene are ENHRY and SYGVKD. The ends were cut back, 2 bases at V and 0 bases at J, with 5 bases in the middle. CDR3 length: 14 residues. The CDR3: CAISELVSGNTIYF. The CDR3 DNA follows: TGTGCCATCAGTGAGCTAGTCTCTGGAAACACCATATATTTT.

V usage is TRBV6-4 and J usage is TRBJ2-5; 9 nucleotides line up with TRBD2. The length of the CDR3 is 13 residues. From germline, CDR1 is MRHNA and CDR2 SNTAGT. With 10 bases clipped from V and 5 bases from J, the junction kept 8 bases outside the gene matches. The CDR3 nucleotides read TGTGCCATCCACCTAGCGGGACAGGAGACCCAGTACTTC. Translating gives CAIHLAGQETQYF.